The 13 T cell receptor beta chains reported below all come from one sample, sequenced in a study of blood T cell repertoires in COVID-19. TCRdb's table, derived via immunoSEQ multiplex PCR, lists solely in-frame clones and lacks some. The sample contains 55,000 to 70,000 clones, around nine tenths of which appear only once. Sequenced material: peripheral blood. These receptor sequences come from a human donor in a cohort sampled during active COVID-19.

The CDR3, as DNA: TGTGCCAGCAGCGGACAGAACACCGGGGAGCTGTTTTTT. Translated: CASSGQNTGELFF. The J gene is TRBJ2-2, the V gene TRBV2, with D tentatively TRBD1 (5 bases). The CDR3 has 13 residues. Germline loops: CDR1 SNHLY, CDR2 FYNNEI. Trimming took off 6 bases at V and 1 base at J, with 6 bases between the two ends. Complete variable domain (other parts from reference TRBV2 and TRBJ2-2): EPEVTQTPSHQVTQMGQEVILRCVPISNHLYFYWYRQILGQKVEFLVSFYNNEISEKSEIFDDQFSVERPDGSNFTLKIRSTKLEDSAMYFCASSGQNTGELFFGEGSRLTVL.

The CDR3 bases are TGTGCCAGCAGTTTCGGCGCAGGGGGCACCGAGACCCAGTACTTC. This encodes CASSFGAGGTETQYF. The chain combines TRBV28 with TRBJ2-5, with TRBD1 identical over 8 bases. The CDR3 consists of 15 residues. The V gene's germline CDR1 is MDHEN and CDR2 SYDVKM. Unmatched junction bases numbered 8, after V lost 3 bases and J lost 5 bases.

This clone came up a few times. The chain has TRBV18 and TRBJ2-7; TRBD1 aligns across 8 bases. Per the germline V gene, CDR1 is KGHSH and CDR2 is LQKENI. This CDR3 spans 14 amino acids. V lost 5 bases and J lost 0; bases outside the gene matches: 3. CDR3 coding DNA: TGTGCCAGCTCATCGGGACAGGCCTCCTACGAGCAGTACTTC. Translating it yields CASSSGQASYEQYF.

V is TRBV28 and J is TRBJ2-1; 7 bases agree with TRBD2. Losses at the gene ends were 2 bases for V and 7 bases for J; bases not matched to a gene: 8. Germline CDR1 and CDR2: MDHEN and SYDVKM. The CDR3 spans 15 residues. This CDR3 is CASSLPDGGLNEQFF. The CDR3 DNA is TGTGCCAGCAGTTTACCGGACGGGGGGTTAAATGAGCAGTTCTTC.

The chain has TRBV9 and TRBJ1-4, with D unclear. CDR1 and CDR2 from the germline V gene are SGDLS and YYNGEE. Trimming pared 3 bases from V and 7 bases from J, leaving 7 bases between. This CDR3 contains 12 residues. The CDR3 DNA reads TGTGCCAGCAGCGCGCCCGGTGAAAAACTGTTTTTT. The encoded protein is CASSAPGEKLFF.

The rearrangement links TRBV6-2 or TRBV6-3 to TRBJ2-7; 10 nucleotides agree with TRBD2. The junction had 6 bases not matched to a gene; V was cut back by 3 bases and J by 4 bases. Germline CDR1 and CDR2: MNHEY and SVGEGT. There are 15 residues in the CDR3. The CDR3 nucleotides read TGTGCCAGCAGTTATTCCCCTAGCGGGAGTTACGAGCAGTACTTC. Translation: CASSYSPSGSYEQYF.

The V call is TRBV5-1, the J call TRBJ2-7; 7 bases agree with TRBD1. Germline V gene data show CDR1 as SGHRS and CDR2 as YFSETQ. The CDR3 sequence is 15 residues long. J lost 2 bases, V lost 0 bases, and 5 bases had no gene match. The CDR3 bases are TGCGCCAGCAGCTTGGGGACAGGAGGAGCCTACGAGCAGTACTTC. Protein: CASSLGTGGAYEQYF.

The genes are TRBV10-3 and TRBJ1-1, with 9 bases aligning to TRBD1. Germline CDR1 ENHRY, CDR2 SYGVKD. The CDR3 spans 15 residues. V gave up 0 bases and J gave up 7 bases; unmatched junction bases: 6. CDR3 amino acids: CAISESSGGQGEAFF. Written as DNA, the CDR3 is TGTGCCATCAGTGAGTCAAGTGGGGGACAGGGTGAAGCTTTCTTT.

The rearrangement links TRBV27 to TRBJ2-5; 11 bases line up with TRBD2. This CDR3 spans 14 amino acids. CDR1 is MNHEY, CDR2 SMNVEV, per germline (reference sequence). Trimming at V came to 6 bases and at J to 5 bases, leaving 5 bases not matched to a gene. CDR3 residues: CASSLLAGVETQYF. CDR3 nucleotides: TGTGCCAGCAGCTTACTAGCGGGAGTGGAGACCCAGTACTTC.

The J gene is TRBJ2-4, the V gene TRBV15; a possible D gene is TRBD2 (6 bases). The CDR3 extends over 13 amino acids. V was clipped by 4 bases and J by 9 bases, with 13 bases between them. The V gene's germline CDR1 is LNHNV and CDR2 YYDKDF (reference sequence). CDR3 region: CATSIRDGGIQYF. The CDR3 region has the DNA TGTGCCACCAGCATCCGGGACGGGGGCATTCAGTACTTC. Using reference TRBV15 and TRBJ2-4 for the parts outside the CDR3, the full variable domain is DAMVIQNPRYQVTQFGKPVTLSCSQTLNHNVMYWYQQKSSQAPKLLFHYYDKDFNNEADTPDNFQSRRPNTSFCFLDIRSPGLGDTAMYLCATSIRDGGIQYFGAGTRLSVL.

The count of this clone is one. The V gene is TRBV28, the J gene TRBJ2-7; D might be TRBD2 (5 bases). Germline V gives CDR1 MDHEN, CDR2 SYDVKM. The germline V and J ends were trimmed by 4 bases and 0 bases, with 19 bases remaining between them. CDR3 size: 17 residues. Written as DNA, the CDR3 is TGTGCCAGCAGTTCCGGAGCGGAAACCCCAAGCTCCTACGAGCAGTACTTC. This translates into CASSSGAETPSSYEQYF.

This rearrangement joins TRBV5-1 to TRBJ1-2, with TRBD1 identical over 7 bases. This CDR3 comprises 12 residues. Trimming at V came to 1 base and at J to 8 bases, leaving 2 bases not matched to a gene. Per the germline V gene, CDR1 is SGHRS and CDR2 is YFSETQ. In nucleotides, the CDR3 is TGCGCCAGCAGCTTGCGGGACAGCGGCTACACCTTC. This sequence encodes CASSLRDSGYTF.

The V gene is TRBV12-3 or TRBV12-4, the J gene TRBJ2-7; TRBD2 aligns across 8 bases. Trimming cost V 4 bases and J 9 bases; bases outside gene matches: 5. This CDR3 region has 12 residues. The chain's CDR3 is CASSSRGGGQYF. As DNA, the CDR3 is TGTGCCAGCAGTTCTCGGGGGGGTGGGCAGTACTTC.